Included here is one TCR beta chain sequence, with context. This clonotype was picked up many times. Its antigen has not been determined. The input lacks base qualities; no much larger clone sits a single base away. Libraries were prepared through multiplex PCR. The reads were generated on an Illumina HiSeq 4000. iRepertoire HTBI primers and Arm-PCR amplification of CDR3 regions were used to construct TCR beta libraries. Before sequencing, the PCR products underwent gel purification. Processing in the source paper ran as follows. Gene usage analysis of CDR3 amino acid clonotypes used the approximately 62 TRBV and about 13 TRBJ segments found across samples. COPE and FqMerger were used to merge the filtered high-quality paired reads into contigs. BLAST was used to align contigs to the IMGT TRBV, TRBD and TRBJ reference genes, and CDR3 was defined following IMGT. Clonotypes above 0.1% frequency were classified as highly expanded clones. Shannon entropy was used to measure repertoire diversity, and the Gini coefficient was used to measure V-J evenness. Public clonotypes were defined as clonotypes shared by more than one individual. TCRdb ran its own pipeline on the public reads, namely fastp trimming at Q25 and MiXCR clone calling, and kept in-frame beta chains. Each entry merges the rows of one CDR3 protein and shows their most common DNA and genes. V and J calls and clone size were set by TCRdb, not the authors. For this sample the table gives 310,000 or so distinct CDR3 sequences, of which about 20% were detected only once. Less than 35% of the sample rests with the top ten.

The time point label of this sample denotes: persistent/refractory GD, antithyroid drugs over 5 years with positive TRAb. For both TCR sequencing and RNA sequencing, RNA was extracted from PBMCs using TRIzol. The diagnosis of Graves' disease was made according to American Thyroid Association guidelines. Recruitment of patients was carried out at an endocrinology department in Xi'an, China. Each patient gave approximately 9.7 milliliters of peripheral blood, collected in an EDTA anticoagulant tube. Ficoll Paque Plus density gradient separation was used to isolate PBMCs, and no additional T cell sorting was done. An Agilent 2100 Bioanalyzer and agarose gel were used to check RNA quality, and a NanoDrop 2000 was used to measure RNA concentration. CDR1 is given as SNHLY and CDR2 as FYNNEI, both from the germline V gene. The CDR3, cysteine through phenylalanine, is 14 amino acids long. Solely the CDR3 DNA is kept, with 42 bases framed from the first base. V lost 5 bases and J lost 3 bases; the stretch between them is 8 bases long.

The sample is drawn from a study of regulatory T cells in long-lasting Graves disease (dated by TCRdb to the early 2020s). About the investigation overall: Persistent Graves' disease was defined as persistently positive TSH receptor autoantibodies together with antithyroid drug treatment for over 5 years. Persistent Graves' disease patients were compared with newly diagnosed Graves' disease patients by peripheral blood TCR sequencing and RNA sequencing. The study took place in China and was registered as a clinical trial. A total of 33 samples were covered by TCR sequencing, comprising about 13 persistent and 20 or so newly diagnosed Graves' disease patients. Antithyroid drugs had been taken for approximately 9.7 years on average by persistent Graves' disease patients in the clinical cohort. Study-wide conclusions, independent of this receptor: TRBV28, TRBJ1-2 and TRBJ2-5 were preferentially used in persistent disease, while TRBV20-1 and TRBJ2-1 were favored in newly diagnosed disease. As a limitation, the authors acknowledged that the small sample size may reduce accuracy. Persistent patients shared more public clonotypes among themselves (approximately 2,500) than newly diagnosed patients did (nearly 1,000). Because the primary lesion, thyroid tissue, could not be accessed, the study looked at peripheral blood alone. Persistent Graves' disease patients showed lower TCR Shannon entropy and fewer highly expanded clones than newly diagnosed patients, suggesting clonal expansion. Sequencing and analysis were limited to the TCR beta chain.

This sequence uses TRBV2 and TRBJ1-6, with an unclear D gene assignment. The sequencing here drew on peripheral blood mononuclear cells (PBMCs), taken when the disease was refractory, from a patient treated with antithyroid drugs. This TCR came from a female donor with Graves disease. The DNA sequence follows: TGTGCCAGCAGTCCGGAGGGCTATAATTCACCCCTCCACTTT. The resulting protein is CASSPEGYNSPLHF.